The present entry profiles one T cell receptor (beta chain) with its context. Its antigen is unidentified. It was with a sample-barcoded 5' primer and a J-beta primer mix that a second PCR of roughly 6 to 12 cycles was run. One entry per CDR3 protein, called by TCRdb with MiXCR from the 5' RACE reads. The sample has about 970,000 distinct CDR3 sequences, roughly 47% seen once. This specimen belongs to a study of blood T cells in healthy people across ages. Findings and caveats of the study: There were more naive CD4+ cells and higher diversity in long-lived donors than in aged donors. When one million T cells were used, diversity estimates were thought to be underestimates.

V was clipped by 2 bases and J by 8 bases; unmatched bases: 21. CDR3 length: 19 residues. The germline CDR1 and CDR2 sequences are SGHDN and FVKESK. The receptor comes from a woman aged 60-75 years in good health. This sequence joins TRBV14 and TRBJ2-1; 7 nucleotides match TRBD2. The sample taken for sequencing was blood. The CDR3 sequence: CASSQRSMGTTKSGYEQFF. The CDR3 coding sequence is TGTGCCAGCAGCCAACGAAGTATGGGGACTACAAAGAGTGGCTATGAGCAGTTCTTC.